This TCR beta chain came from a study of shared clonotypes between healthy human individuals. Study-level findings and limits: It was anticipated that sequencing depth would influence how many clonotypes donors shared. Between a handful of donors, naive CD4 clonotypes were shared at a level of about 5.3%. The generation probabilities recorded for non-shared clonotypes fell below those of clonotypes shared by all four donors. Donors were few, which limited the genetic and exposure-history diversity represented.

Data came from immunoSEQ multiplex PCR; TCRdb stores just in-frame clones and leaves some out. The table shows roughly 1,500,000 clones, with approximately 98.5% occurring only once. With respect to this clone: Its matching antigen is unknown.

This receptor was identified in a man under 40 in good health. The source material was naive CD4+ T cells sorted from blood. The subset was: CD45RA+ positively selected.

The CDR3 loop is CSVDGREKDEQYF. The CDR3 region has the DNA TGCAGCGTTGATGGTAGGGAGAAGGACGAGCAGTACTTC. V gene TRBV29-1 combines with J gene TRBJ2-7; a possible D gene is TRBD2 (5 bases). CDR3 length: 13 amino acids. Germline CDR1 reads SQVTM; CDR2 reads ANQGSEA. V was clipped by 3 bases and J by 5 bases, with 14 bases between them.